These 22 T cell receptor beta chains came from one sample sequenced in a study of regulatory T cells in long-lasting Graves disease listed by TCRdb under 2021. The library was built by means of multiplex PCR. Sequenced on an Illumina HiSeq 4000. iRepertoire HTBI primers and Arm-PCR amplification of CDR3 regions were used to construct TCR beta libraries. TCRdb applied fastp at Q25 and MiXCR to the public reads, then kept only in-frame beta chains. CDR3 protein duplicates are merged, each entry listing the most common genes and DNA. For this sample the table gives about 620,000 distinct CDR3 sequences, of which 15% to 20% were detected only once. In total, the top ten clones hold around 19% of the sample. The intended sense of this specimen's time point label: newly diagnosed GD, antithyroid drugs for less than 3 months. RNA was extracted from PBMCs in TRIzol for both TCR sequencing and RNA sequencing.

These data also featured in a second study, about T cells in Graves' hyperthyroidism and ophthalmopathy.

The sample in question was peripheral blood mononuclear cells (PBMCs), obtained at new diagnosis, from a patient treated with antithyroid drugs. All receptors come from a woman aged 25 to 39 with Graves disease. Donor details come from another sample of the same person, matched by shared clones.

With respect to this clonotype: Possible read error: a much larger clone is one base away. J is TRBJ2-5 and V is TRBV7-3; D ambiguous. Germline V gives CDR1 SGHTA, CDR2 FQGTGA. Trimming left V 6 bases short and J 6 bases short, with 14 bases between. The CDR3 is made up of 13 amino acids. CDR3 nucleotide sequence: TGTGCCAGCAGTCCGTCTGGGTTGAAGACCCAGTACTTC. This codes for CASSPSGLKTQYF.

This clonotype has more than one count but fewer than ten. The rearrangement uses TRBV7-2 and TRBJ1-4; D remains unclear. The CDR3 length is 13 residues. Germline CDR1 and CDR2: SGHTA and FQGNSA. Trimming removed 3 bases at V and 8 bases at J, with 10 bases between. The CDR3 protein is CASSFAGSEKLFF. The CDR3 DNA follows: TGTGCCAGCAGCTTCGCGGGGAGCGAAAAACTGTTTTTT.

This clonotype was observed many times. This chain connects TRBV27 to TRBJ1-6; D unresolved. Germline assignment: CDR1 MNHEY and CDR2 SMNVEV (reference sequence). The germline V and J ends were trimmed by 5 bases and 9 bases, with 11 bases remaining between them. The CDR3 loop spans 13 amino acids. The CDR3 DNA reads TGTGCCAGCAGTCCGCGACAACTTTCACCCCTCCACTTT. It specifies CASSPRQLSPLHF.

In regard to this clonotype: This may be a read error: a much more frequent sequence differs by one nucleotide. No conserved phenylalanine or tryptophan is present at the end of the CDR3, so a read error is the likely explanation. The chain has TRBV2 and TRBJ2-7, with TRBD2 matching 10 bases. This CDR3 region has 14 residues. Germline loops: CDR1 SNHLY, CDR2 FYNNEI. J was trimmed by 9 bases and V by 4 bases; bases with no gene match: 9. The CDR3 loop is CASSGTSGVRVQYL. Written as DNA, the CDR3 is TGTGCCAGCAGTGGGACTAGCGGAGTCCGAGTGCAGTACCTC.

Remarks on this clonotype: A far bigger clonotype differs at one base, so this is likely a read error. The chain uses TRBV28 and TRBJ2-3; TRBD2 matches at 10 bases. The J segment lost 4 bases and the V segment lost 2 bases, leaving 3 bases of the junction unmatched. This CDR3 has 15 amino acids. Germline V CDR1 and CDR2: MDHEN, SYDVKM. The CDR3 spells CASSLLAGDADTQYF. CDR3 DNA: TGTGCCAGCAGTTTACTAGCGGGAGACGCAGATACGCAGTATTTT.

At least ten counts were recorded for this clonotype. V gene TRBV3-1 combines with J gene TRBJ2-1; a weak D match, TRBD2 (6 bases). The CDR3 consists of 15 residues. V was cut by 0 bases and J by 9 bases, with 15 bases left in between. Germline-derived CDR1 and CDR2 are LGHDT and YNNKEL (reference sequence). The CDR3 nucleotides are TGTGCCAGCAGCCAAGATCAACTAGCAGGCAGTGAGCAGTTCTTC. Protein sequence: CASSQDQLAGSEQFF.

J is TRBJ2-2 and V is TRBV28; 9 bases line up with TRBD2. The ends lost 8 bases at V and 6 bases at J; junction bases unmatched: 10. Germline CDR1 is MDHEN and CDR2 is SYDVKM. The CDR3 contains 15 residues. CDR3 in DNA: TGTGCCAGCCTTGCCCATAGCGGGAGCCCCGGGGAGCTGTTTTTT. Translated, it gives CASLAHSGSPGELFF.

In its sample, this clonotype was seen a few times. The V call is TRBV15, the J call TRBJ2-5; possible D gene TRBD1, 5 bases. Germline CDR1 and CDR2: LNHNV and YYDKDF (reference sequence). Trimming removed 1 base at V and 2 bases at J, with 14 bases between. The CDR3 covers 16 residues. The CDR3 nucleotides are TGTGCCACCAGCAGAGCAAGGACACTCAAACAAGAGACCCAGTACTTC. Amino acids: CATSRARTLKQETQYF. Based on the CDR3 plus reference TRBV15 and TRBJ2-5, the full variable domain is DAMVIQNPRYQVTQFGKPVTLSCSQTLNHNVMYWYQQKSSQAPKLLFHYYDKDFNNEADTPDNFQSRRPNTSFCFLDIRSPGLGDTAMYLCATSRARTLKQETQYFGPGTRLLVL.

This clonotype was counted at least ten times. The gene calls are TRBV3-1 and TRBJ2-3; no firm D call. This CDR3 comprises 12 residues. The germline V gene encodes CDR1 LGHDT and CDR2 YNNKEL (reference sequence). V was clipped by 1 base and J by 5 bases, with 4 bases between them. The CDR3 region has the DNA TGTGCCAGCAGCCAAGCGGGAGATACGCAGTATTTT. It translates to CASSQAGDTQYF.

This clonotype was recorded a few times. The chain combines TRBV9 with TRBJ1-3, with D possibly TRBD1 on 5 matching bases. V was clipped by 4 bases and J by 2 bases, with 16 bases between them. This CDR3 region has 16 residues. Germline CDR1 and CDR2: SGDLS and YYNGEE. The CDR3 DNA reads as TGTGCCAGCAGCCAAACCTCAGGGTTTCCTGGAAACACCATATATTTT. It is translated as CASSQTSGFPGNTIYF.

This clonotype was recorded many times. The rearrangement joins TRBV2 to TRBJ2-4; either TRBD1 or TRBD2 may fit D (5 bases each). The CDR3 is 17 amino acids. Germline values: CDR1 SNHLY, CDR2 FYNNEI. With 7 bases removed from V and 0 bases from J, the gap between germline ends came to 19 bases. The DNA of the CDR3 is TGTGCCAGCACCCCGGGACGGAAACTATTAGCCAAAAACATTCAGTACTTC. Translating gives CASTPGRKLLAKNIQYF.

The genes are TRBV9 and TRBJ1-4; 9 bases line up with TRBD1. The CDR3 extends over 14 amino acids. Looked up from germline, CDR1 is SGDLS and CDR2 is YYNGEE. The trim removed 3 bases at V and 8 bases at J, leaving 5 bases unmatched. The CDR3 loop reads CASSADRGSEKLFF. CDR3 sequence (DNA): TGTGCCAGCAGCGCGGACAGGGGATCCGAAAAACTGTTTTTT. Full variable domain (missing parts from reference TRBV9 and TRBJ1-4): DSGVTQTPKHLITATGQRVTLRCSPRSGDLSVYWYQQSLDQGLQFLIQYYNGEERAKGNILERFSAQQFPDLHSELNLSSLELGDSALYFCASSADRGSEKLFFGSGTQLSVL.

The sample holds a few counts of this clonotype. The CDR3 region has the DNA TGTGCCAGCAGCCAAGGAGCGGGAGAGTTCTTC. Translating it yields CASSQGAGEFF. This sequence joins TRBV16 and TRBJ2-1, with TRBD2 matching 8 bases. The germline V gene has CDR1 KGHSY and CDR2 FQNENV. The CDR3 consists of 11 residues. With 2 bases clipped from V and 14 bases from J, the junction kept 2 bases outside the gene matches.

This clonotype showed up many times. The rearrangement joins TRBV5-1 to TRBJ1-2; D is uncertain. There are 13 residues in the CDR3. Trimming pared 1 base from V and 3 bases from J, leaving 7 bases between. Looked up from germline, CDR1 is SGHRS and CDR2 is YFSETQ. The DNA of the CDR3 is TGCGCCAGCAGCTTGAACAGAGACTATGGCTACACCTTC. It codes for CASSLNRDYGYTF.

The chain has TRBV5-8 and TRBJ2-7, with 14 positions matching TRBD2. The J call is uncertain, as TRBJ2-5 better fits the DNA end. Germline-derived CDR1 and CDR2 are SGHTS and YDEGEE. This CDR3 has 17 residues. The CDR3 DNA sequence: TGTGCCAGCAGCGGGGGGACTAGCGGGAGCACGGGGGAGACCCAGTACTTC. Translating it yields CASSGGTSGSTGETQYF.

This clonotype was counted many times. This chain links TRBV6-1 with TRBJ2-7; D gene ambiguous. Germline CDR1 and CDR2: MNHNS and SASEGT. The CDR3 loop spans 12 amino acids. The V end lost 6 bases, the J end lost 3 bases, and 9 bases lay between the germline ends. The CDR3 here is CASSNTYYEQYF. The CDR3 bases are TGTGCCAGCAGCAACACGTACTACGAGCAGTACTTC.

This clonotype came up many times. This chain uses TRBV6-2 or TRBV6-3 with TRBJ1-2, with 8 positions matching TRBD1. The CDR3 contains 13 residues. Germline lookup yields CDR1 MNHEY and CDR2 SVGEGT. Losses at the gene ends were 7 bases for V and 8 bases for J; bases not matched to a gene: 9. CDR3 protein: CASKDRGTRGYTF. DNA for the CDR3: TGTGCCAGCAAAGACAGGGGAACACGAGGCTACACCTTC.

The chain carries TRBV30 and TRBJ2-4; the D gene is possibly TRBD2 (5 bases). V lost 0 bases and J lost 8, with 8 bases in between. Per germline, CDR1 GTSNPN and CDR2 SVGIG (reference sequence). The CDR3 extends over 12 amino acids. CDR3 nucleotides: TGTGCCTGGAGTGTACTAGTAGACATTCAGTACTTC. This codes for CAWSVLVDIQYF. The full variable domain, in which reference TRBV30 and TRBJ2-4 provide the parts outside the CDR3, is SQTIHQWPATLVQPVGSPLSLECTVEGTSNPNLYWYRQAAGRGLQLLFYSVGIGQISSEVPQNLSASRPQDRQFILSSKKLLLSDSGFYLCAWSVLVDIQYFGAGTRLSVL.

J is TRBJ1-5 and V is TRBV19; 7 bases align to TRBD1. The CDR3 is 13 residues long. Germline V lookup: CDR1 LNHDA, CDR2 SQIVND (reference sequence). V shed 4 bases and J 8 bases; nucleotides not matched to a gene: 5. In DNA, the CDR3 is TGTGCCAGTAGTAAAAACAGGGGAGAGCCCCAGCATTTT. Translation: CASSKNRGEPQHF.

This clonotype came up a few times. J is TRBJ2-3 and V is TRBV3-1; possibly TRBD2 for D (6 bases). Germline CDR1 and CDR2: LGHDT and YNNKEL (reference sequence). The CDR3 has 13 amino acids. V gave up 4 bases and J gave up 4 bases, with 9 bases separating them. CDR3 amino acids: CASSRRDSDTQYF. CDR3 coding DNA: TGTGCCAGCAGCCGCCGGGACTCAGATACGCAGTATTTT.

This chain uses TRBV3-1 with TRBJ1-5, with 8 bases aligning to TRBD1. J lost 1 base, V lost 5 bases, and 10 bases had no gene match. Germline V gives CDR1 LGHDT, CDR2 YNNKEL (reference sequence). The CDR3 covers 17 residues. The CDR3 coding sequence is TGTGCCAGCAGCACCTCCGGGACAGGAATAAGCAATCAGCCCCAGCATTTT. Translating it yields CASSTSGTGISNQPQHF. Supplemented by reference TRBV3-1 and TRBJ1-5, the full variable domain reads DTAVSQTPKYLVTQMGNDKSIKCEQNLGHDTMYWYKQDSKKFLKIMFSYNNKELIINETVPNRFSPKSPDKAHLNLHINSLELGDSAVYFCASSTSGTGISNQPQHFGDGTRLSIL.

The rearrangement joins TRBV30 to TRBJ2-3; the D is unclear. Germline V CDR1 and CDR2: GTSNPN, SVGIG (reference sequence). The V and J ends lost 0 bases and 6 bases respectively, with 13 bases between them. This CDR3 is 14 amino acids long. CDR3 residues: CAWSVNPLTDTQYF. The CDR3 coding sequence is TGTGCCTGGAGTGTAAATCCGTTAACGGATACGCAGTATTTT.